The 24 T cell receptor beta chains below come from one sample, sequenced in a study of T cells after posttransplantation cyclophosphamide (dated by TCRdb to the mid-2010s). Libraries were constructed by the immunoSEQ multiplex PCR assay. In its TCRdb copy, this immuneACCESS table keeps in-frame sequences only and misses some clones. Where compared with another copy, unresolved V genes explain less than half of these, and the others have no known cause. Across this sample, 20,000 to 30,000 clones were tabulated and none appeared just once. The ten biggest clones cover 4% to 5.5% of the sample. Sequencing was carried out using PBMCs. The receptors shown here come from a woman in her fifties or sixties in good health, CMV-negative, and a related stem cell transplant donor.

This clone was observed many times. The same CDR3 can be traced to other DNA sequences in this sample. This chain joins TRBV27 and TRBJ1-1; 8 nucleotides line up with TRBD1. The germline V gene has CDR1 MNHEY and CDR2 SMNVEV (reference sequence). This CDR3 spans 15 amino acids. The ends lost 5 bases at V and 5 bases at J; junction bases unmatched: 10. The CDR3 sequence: CASSNLQGGPTEAFF. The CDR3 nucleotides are TGTGCCAGCAGTAACTTACAGGGGGGCCCAACTGAAGCTTTCTTT.

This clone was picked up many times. The CDR3 spells CASSKGQGGSYEQYF. The CDR3 DNA sequence: TGCGCCAGCAGCAAGGGACAAGGGGGTTCCTACGAGCAGTACTTC. This sequence joins TRBV5-1 and TRBJ2-7, with D perhaps matching TRBD1 (6 bases). The CDR3 spans 15 residues. CDR1 and CDR2 from the germline V gene are SGHRS and YFSETQ. V dropped 4 bases and J dropped 1 base, with 15 bases sitting between them. The entire variable domain, with the rest obtained from reference TRBV5-1 and TRBJ2-7, is as follows: KAGVTQTPRYLIKTRGQQVTLSCSPISGHRSVSWYQQTPGQGLQFLFEYFSETQRNKGNFPGRFSGRQFSNSRSEMNVSTLELGDSALYLCASSKGQGGSYEQYFGPGTRLTVT.

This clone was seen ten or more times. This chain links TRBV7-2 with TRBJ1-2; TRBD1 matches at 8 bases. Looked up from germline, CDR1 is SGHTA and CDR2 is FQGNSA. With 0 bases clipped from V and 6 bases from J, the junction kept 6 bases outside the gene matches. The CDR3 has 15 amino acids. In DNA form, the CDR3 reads TGTGCCAGCAGCTTAGCCCCAACAGGGGGGGATGGCTACACCTTC. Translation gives CASSLAPTGGDGYTF.

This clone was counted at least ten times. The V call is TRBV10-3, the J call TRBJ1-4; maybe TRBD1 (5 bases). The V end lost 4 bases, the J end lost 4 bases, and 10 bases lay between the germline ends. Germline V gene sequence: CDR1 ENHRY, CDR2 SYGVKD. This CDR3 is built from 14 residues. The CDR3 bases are TGTGCCATCAGTGGGACATCGGGTAATGAAAAACTGTTTTTT. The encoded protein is CAISGTSGNEKLFF.

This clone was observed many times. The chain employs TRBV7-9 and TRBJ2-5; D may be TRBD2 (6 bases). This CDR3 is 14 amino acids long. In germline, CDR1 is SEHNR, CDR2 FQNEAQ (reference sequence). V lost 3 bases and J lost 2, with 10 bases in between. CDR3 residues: CASSLDSGQETQYF. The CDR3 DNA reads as TGTGCCAGCAGCTTGGATAGCGGACAAGAGACCCAGTACTTC.

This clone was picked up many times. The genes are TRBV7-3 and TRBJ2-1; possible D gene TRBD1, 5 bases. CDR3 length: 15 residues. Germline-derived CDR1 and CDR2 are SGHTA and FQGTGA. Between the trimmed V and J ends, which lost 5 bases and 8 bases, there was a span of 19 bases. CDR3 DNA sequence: TGTGCCAGCAGCCCCCAGGGAACGGAAGGCGATGAGCAGTTCTTC. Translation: CASSPQGTEGDEQFF.

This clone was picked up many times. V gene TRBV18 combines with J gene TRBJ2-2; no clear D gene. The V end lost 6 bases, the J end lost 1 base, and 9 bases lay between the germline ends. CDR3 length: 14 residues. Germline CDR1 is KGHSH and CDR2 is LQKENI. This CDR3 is CASSPEMNTGELFF. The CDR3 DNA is TGTGCCAGCTCCCCCGAGATGAACACCGGGGAGCTGTTTTTT.

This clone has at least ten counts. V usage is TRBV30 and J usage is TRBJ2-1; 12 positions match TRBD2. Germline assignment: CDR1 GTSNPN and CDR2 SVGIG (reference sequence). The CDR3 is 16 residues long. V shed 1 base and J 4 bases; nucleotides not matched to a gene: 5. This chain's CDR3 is CAWSATGLAGYNEQFF. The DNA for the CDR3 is TGTGCCTGGAGTGCTACGGGACTAGCGGGTTACAATGAGCAGTTCTTC.

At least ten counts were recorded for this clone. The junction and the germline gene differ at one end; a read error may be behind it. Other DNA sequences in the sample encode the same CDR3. For the CDR3, the DNA is TGTGCCAGCAGTTTGGGGCCCTGGGTGGAATCTAATCAACCCCAGCATTTT. Translation: CASSLGPWVESNQPQHF. V gene TRBV28 combines with J gene TRBJ1-5; tentatively, D is TRBD1 (5 bases). The V gene's germline CDR1 is MDHEN and CDR2 SYDVKM. This CDR3 spans 17 amino acids.

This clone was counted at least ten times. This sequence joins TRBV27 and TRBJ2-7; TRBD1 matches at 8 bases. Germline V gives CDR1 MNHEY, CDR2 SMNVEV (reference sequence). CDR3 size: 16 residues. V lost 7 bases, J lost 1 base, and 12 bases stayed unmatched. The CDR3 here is CASTNLGQAGSYEQYF. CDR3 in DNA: TGTGCCAGCACCAACCTGGGACAGGCGGGATCCTACGAGCAGTACTTC.

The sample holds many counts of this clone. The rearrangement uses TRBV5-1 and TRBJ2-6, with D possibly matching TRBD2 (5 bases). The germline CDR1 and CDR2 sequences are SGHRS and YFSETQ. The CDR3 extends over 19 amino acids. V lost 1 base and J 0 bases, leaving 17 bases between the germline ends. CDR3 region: CASSLNLGLGGSGANVLTF. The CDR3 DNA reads TGCGCCAGCAGCTTGAATCTGGGTCTCGGAGGCTCTGGGGCCAACGTCCTGACTTTC. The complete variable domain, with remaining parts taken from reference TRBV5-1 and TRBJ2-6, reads KAGVTQTPRYLIKTRGQQVTLSCSPISGHRSVSWYQQTPGQGLQFLFEYFSETQRNKGNFPGRFSGRQFSNSRSEMNVSTLELGDSALYLCASSLNLGLGGSGANVLTFGAGSRLTVL.

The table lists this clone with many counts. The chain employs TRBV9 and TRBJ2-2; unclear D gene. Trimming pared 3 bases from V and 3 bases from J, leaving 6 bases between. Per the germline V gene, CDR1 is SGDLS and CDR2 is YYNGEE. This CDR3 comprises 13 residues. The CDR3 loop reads CASSATHTGELFF. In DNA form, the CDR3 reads TGTGCCAGCAGCGCAACTCACACCGGGGAGCTGTTTTTT. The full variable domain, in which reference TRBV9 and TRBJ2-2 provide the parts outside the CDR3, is DSGVTQTPKHLITATGQRVTLRCSPRSGDLSVYWYQQSLDQGLQFLIQYYNGEERAKGNILERFSAQQFPDLHSELNLSSLELGDSALYFCASSATHTGELFFGEGSRLTVL.

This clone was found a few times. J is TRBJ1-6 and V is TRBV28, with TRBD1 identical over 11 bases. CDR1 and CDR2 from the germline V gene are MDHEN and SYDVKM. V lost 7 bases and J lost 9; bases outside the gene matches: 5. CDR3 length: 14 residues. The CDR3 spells CASTGGQGASPLHF. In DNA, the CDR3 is TGTGCCAGCACGGGTGGACAGGGGGCTTCACCCCTCCACTTT.

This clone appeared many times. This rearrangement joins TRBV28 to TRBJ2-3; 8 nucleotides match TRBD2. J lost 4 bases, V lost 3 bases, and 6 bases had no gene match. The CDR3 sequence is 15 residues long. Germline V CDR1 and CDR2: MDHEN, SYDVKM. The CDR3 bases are TGTGCCAGCAGTTTCTACTCGGGAGGGGCAGATACGCAGTATTTT. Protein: CASSFYSGGADTQYF.

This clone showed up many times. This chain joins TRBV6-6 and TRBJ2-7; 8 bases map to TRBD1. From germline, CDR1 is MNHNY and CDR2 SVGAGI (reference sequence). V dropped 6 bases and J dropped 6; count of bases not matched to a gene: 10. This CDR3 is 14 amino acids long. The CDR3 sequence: CASSNWDRPGEQYF. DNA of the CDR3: TGTGCCAGCAGCAATTGGGACAGGCCAGGCGAGCAGTACTTC.

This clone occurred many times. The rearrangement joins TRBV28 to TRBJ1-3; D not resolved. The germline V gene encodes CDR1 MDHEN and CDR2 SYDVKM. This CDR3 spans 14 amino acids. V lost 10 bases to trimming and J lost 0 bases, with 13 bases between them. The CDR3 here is CAITRGSSGNTIYF. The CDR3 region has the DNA TGTGCCATCACCCGGGGATCCTCTGGAAACACCATATATTTT.

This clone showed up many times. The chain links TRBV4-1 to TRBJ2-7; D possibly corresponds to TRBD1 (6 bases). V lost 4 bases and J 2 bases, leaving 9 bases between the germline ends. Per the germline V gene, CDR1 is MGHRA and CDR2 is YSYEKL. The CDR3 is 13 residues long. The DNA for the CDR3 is TGCGCCAGCAGCCCTGGGACACCCTACGAGCAGTACTTC. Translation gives CASSPGTPYEQYF.

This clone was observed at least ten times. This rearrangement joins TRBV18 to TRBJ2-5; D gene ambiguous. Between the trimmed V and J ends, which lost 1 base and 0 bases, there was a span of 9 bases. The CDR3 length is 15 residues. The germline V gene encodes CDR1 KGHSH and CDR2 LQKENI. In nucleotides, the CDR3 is TGTGCCAGCTCACCACAGAAAACTTACCAAGAGACCCAGTACTTC. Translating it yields CASSPQKTYQETQYF.

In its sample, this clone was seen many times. The CDR3 nucleotides read TGTGCCAGCAGCTTAGTGGTCGGGACTAGCACCGGGGAGCTGTTTTTT. It yields the protein CASSLVVGTSTGELFF. The chain combines TRBV7-9 with TRBJ2-2; 8 bases match TRBD2. V trimming: 1 base; J trimming: 4 bases; junction bases outside the gene matches: 5. The CDR3 extends over 16 amino acids. The V gene's germline CDR1 is SEHNR and CDR2 FQNEAQ (reference sequence).

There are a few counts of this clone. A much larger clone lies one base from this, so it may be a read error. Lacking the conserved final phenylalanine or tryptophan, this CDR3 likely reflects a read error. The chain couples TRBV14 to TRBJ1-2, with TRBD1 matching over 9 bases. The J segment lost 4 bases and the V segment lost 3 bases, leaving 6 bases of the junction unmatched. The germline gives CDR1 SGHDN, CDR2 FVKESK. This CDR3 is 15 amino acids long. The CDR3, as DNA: TGTGCCAGCAGCCATGAGGGACAGGGATTCTATGGCTACACCATC. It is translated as CASSHEGQGFYGYTI.

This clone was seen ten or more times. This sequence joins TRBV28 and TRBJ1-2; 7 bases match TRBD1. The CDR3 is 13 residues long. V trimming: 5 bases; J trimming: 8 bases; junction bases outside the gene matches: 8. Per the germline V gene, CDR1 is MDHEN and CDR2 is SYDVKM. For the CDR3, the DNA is TGTGCCAGCAGTCCTACAGGGGCCGGGGGCTACACCTTC. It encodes CASSPTGAGGYTF.

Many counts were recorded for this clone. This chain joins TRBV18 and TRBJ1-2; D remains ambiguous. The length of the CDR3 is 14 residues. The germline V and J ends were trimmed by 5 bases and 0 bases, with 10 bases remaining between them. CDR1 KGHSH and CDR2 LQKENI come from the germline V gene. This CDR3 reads CASSGRGSNYGYTF. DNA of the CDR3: TGTGCCAGCTCAGGACGGGGTTCTAACTATGGCTACACCTTC.

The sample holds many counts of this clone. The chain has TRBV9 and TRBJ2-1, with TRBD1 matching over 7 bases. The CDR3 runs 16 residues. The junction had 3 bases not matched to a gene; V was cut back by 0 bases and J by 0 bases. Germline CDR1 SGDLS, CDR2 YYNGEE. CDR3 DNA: TGTGCCAGCAGCGTAGAGGGGGCCTACTCCTACAATGAGCAGTTCTTC. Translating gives CASSVEGAYSYNEQFF.

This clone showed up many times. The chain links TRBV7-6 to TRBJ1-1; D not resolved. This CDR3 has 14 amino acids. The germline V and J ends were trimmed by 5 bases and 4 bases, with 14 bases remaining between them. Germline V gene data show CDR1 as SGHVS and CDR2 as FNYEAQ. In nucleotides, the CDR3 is TGTGCCAGCAGCCTGTTGAGCGAGGGCACTGAAGCTTTCTTT. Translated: CASSLLSEGTEAFF.